These T cell receptor beta chains were read from a single sample in a study of T cell repertoires in cytomegalovirus infection. The antigens of these receptors remain unknown. TCRdb passed the reads through MiXCR, listing each CDR3 protein once. The data contain about 890,000 distinct CDR3 sequences, around 29% of them singletons. Sequenced material: cultured CD8+ T cells from PBMCs, taken from culture after CMV antigen stimulation. The source is a human donor in good health (CMV status not recorded). Some clones in this sample may be carry-over from other donors' samples. Both conserved end residues are part of each CDR3. A D gene is named only where the DNA matches it firmly. The size field is filled for only some rows; it gives once, few, many or a size class.

j_call clone_size v_call d_call cdr3_aa cdr3_nt
TRBJ2-5 NA TRBV28 NA CASSWADRQETQYF TGTGCCAGCAGTTGGGCGGACAGACAAGAGACCCAGTACTTC
TRBJ1-1 few TRBV27 TRBD1 CASSLVGTGHTEAFF TGTGCCAGCAGCTTAGTGGGGACAGGGCACACTGAAGCTTTCTTT
TRBJ2-3 NA TRBV27 NA CASSRNRRTSTDTQYF TGTGCCAGCAGTCGAAACAGGCGAACTAGCACAGATACGCAGTATTTT
TRBJ2-7 NA TRBV12-3/TRBV12-4 NA CASSWSTLGSYEQYF TGTGCCAGCAGTTGGTCAACGCTGGGATCCTACGAGCAGTACTTC
TRBJ2-7 NA TRBV12-3/TRBV12-4 NA CASSLWERVNYEQYF TGTGCCAGCAGTCTCTGGGAAAGGGTGAACTACGAGCAGTACTTC
TRBJ2-1 many TRBV7-6 NA CASSLAGGYYNEQFF TGTGCCAGCAGCTTAGCGGGGGGATACTACAATGAGCAGTTCTTC
TRBJ1-1 many TRBV6-1 NA CASSEGWTRVTEAFF TGTGCCAGCAGTGAAGGATGGACTCGAGTCACTGAAGCTTTCTTT
TRBJ2-5 few TRBV27 NA CASSLRRDRRETQYF TGTGCCAGCAGTTTACGGCGGGACCGACGAGAGACCCAGTACTTC
TRBJ1-2 few TRBV6-5 NA CASSLIPDSLYGYTF TGTGCCAGCAGCCTTATCCCGGACAGCCTCTATGGCTACACCTTC
TRBJ2-7 many TRBV7-9 NA CASSSGTPYEQYF TGTGCCAGCAGCTCCGGGACACCCTACGAGCAGTACTTC
TRBJ2-3 NA TRBV7-9 NA CARGPLSTDTQYF TGTGCCAGGGGACCCCTTAGCACAGATACGCAGTATTTT